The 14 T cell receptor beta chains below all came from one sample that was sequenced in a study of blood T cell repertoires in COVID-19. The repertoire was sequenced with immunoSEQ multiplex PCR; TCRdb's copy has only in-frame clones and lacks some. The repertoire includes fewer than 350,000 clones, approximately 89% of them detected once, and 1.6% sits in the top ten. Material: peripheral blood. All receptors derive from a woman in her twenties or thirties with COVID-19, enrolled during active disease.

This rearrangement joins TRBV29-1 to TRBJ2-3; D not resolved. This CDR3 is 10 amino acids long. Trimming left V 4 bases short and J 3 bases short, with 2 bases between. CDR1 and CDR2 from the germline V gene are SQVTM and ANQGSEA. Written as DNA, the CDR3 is TGCAGCGTTGTAACAGATACGCAGTATTTT. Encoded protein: CSVVTDTQYF.

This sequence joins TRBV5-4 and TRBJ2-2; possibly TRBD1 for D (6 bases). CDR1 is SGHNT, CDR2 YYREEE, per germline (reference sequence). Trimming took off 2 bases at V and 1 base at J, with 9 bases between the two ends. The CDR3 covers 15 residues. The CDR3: CASSFGQRNTGELFF. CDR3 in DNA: TGTGCCAGCAGCTTCGGACAGAGGAACACCGGGGAGCTGTTTTTT.

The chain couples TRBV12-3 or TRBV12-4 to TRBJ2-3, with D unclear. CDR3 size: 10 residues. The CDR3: CAVEPDTQYF. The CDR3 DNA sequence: TGTGCGGTGGAGCCAGATACGCAGTATTTT.

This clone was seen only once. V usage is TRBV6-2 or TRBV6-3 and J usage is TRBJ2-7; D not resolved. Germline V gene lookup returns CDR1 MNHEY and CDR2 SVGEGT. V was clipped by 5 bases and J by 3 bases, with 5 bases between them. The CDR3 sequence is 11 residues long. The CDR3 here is CASSPNYEQYF. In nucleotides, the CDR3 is TGTGCCAGCAGTCCCAACTACGAGCAGTACTTC.

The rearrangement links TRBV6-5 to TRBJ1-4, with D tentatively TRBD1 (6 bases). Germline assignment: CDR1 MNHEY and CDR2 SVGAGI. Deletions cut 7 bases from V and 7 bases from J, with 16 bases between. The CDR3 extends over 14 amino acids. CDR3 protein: CASTQTGRSEKLFF. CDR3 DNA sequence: TGTGCCAGCACCCAGACAGGTCGCAGTGAAAAACTGTTTTTT.

The CDR3 loop reads CASSELTTQGTQYF. The CDR3 DNA sequence: TGTGCCAGCAGTGAATTAACCACGCAGGGGACCCAGTACTTC. This rearrangement joins TRBV2 to TRBJ2-5, with D maybe TRBD1 (5 bases). The CDR3 extends over 14 amino acids. V dropped 2 bases and J dropped 7 bases, with 14 bases sitting between them. Germline-derived CDR1 and CDR2 are SNHLY and FYNNEI.

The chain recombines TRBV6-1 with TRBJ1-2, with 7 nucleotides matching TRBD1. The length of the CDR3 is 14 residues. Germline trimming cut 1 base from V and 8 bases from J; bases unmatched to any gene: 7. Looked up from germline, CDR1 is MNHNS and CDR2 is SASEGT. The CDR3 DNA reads TGTGCCAGCAGTGAAGGACAGGGTTATTACGGCTACACCTTC. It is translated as CASSEGQGYYGYTF.

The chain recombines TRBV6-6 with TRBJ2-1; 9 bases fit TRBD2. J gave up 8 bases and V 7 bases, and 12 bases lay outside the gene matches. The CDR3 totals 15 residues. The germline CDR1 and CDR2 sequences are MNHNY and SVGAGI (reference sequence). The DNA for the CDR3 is TGTGCCAGCACCTCCGTAGCTAGCGGGGACGATGAGCAGTTCTTC. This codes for CASTSVASGDDEQFF.

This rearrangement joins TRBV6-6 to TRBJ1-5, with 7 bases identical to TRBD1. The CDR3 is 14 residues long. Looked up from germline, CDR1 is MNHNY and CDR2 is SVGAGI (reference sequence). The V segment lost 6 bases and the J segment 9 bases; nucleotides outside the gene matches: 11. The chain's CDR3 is CASRGGQALMPQHF. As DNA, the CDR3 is TGTGCCAGCAGGGGCGGACAGGCTTTGATGCCCCAGCATTTT.

CDR3: CASSQGAGYTF. For the CDR3, the DNA is TGTGCCAGCTCCCAAGGGGCGGGCTACACCTTC. This chain links TRBV6-5 with TRBJ1-2, with a weak D call TRBD1 (5 bases). Germline CDR1 is MNHEY and CDR2 is SVGAGI. The V and J ends lost 8 bases and 8 bases respectively, with 12 bases between them. The CDR3 loop spans 11 amino acids.

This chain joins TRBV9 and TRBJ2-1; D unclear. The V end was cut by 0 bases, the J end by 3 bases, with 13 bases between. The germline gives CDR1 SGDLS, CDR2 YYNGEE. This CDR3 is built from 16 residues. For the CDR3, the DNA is TGTGCCAGCAGCGTAGTACAGCCGCCGCTCTACAATGAGCAGTTCTTC. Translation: CASSVVQPPLYNEQFF.

The DNA for the CDR3 is TGTGCCAGCAGCCTCAGGGACTACGAGCAGTACTTC. Its translation: CASSLRDYEQYF. The rearrangement links TRBV11-3 to TRBJ2-7; TRBD1 is a possible D gene (5 bases). This CDR3 spans 12 amino acids. Per the germline V gene, CDR1 is SGHNT and CDR2 is YENEEA. The V end lost 5 bases, the J end lost 3 bases, and 8 bases lay between the germline ends.

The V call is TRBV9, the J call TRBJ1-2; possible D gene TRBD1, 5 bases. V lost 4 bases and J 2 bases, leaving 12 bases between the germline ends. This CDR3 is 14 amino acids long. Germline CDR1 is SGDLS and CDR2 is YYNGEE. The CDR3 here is CASSPGQGNYGYTF. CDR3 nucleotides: TGTGCCAGCAGCCCAGGACAAGGCAACTATGGCTACACCTTC.

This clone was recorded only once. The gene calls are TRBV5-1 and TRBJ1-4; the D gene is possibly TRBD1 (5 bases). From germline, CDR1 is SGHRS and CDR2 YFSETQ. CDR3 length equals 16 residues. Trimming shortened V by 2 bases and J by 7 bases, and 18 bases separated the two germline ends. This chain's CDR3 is CASSFGRQGISEKLFF. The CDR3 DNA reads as TGCGCCAGCAGCTTTGGGCGGCAGGGAATAAGTGAAAAACTGTTTTTT. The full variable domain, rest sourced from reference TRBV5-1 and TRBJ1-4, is KAGVTQTPRYLIKTRGQQVTLSCSPISGHRSVSWYQQTPGQGLQFLFEYFSETQRNKGNFPGRFSGRQFSNSRSEMNVSTLELGDSALYLCASSFGRQGISEKLFFGSGTQLSVL.